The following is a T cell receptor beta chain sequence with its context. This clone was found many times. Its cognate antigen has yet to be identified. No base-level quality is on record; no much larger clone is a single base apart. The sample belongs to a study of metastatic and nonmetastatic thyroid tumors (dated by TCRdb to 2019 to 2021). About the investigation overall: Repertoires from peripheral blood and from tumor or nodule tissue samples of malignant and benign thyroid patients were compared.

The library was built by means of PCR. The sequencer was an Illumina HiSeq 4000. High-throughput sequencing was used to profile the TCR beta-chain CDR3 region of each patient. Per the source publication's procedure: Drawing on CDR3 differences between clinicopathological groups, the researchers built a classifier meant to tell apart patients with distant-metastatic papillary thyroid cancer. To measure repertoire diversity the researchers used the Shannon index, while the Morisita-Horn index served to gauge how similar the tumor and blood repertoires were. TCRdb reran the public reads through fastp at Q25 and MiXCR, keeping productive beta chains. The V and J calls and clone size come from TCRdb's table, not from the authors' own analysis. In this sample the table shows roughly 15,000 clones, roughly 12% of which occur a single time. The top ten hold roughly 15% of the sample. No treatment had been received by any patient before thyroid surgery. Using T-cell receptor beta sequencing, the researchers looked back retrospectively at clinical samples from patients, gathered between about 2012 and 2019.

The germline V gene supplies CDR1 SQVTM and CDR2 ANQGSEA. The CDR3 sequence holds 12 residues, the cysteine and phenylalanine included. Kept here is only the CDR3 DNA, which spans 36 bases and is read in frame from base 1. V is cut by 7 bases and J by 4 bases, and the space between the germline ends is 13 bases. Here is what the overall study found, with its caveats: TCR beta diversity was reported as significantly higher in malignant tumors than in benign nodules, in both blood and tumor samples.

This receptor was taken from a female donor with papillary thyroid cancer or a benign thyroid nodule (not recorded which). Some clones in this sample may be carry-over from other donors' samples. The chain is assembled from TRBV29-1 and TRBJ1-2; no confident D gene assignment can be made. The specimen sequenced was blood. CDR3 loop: CSARPDLYGYTF. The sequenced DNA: TGCAGCGCCCGGCCAGACCTCTATGGCTACACCTTC.